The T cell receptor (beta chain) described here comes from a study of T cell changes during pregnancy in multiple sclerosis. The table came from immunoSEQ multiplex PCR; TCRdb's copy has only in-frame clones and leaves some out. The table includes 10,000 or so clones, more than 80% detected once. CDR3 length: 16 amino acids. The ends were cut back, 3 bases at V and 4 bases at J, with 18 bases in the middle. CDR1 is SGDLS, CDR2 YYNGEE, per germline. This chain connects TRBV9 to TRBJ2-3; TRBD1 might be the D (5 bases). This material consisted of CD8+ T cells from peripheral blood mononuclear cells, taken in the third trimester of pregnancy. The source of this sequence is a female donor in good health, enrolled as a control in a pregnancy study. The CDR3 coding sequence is TGTGCCAGCAGCGAAAGACGGCAGGGTCGGGCAGATACGCAGTATTTT. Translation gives CASSERRQGRADTQYF.